Shown below are 4 T cell receptor beta chains from a single sample sequenced in a study of cytomegalovirus exposure and HLA in healthy donors. It was with 60 Vbeta and 13 Jbeta primers that the PCR ran. Profiled with immunoSEQ multiplex PCR; TCRdb holds only in-frame clones, not every one. The table records 75,000 to 90,000 clones, 65% to 80% of them present only once. The source material was PBMCs. The receptors stem from a human donor in good health.

V usage is TRBV2 and J usage is TRBJ2-5; 9 nucleotides align to TRBD2. Germline assignment: CDR1 SNHLY and CDR2 FYNNEI. J was trimmed by 2 bases and V by 7 bases; bases with no gene match: 14. The CDR3 is made up of 17 amino acids. The CDR3 protein is CASTVSRGGPTQETQYF. CDR3 nucleotide sequence: TGTGCCAGCACGGTCTCGCGGGGGGGCCCGACACAAGAGACCCAGTACTTC.

The table lists this clone with a count of one. The V gene is TRBV6-5, the J gene TRBJ2-7; TRBD1 might be the D (6 bases). The CDR3 consists of 16 residues. Germline V gene lookup returns CDR1 MNHEY and CDR2 SVGAGI. The ends were cut back, 0 bases at V and 6 bases at J, with 18 bases in the middle. The CDR3 nucleotides read TGTGCCAGCAGTTACTCGAGTATAGGGCAGGGGCGCGAGCAGTACTTC. It yields the protein CASSYSSIGQGREQYF.

This chain links TRBV7-9 with TRBJ1-1, with 9 bases fitting TRBD1. CDR1 is SEHNR, CDR2 FQNEAQ, per germline (reference sequence). The CDR3 loop spans 17 amino acids. Trimming cost V 3 bases and J 1 base; bases outside gene matches: 9. In nucleotides, the CDR3 is TGTGCCAGCAGCTTGACCCCCGGGACAGGGACGAACACTGAAGCTTTCTTT. The encoded protein is CASSLTPGTGTNTEAFF. The whole variable domain, remainder taken from reference TRBV7-9 and TRBJ1-1, is DTGVSQNPRHKITKRGQNVTFRCDPISEHNRLYWYRQTLGQGPEFLTYFQNEAQLEKSRLLSDRFSAERPKGSFSTLEIQRTEQGDSAMYLCASSLTPGTGTNTEAFFGQGTRLTVV.

The rearrangement links TRBV25-1 to TRBJ1-2; 9 bases match TRBD1. The germline V gene has CDR1 MGHDK and CDR2 SYGVNS. V was clipped by 7 bases and J by 2 bases; unmatched bases: 5. The CDR3 consists of 14 residues. The DNA of the CDR3 is TGTGCCAGCACTCAAGGACAGGGGAACTATGGCTACACCTTC. Translation: CASTQGQGNYGYTF.